The sequence of this T cell receptor (beta chain) was determined in a study of cytomegalovirus exposure and HLA in healthy donors. Amplification used 60 Vbeta primers and 13 Jbeta primers. TCRdb's table, derived via immunoSEQ multiplex PCR, lists solely in-frame clones and lacks some. Altogether about 130,000 clones are present, more than 15% being singletons, with the ten largest covering approximately 2.9%. This clone has only a few counts. No antigen is known for it. Study observations and caveats: Indistinguishability led to the exclusion of some V segments, TRBV6-2 and TRBV6-3 included. Later analysis identified a missense DCLRE1C variant that was linked to TCR beta V- and J-gene trimming. Among CMV-associated TCR beta chains, most appeared HLA-restricted in a later analysis.

Germline lookup yields CDR1 SGHRS and CDR2 YFSETQ. Trimming at V came to 1 base and at J to 4 bases, leaving 4 bases not matched to a gene. The CDR3 is 15 residues long. The chain couples TRBV5-1 to TRBJ2-3; 9 bases line up with TRBD2. Sequences were obtained from PBMCs. The TCR was taken from a female donor in good health and CMV-seropositive. The CDR3 DNA sequence: TGCGCCAGCAGCTTGCAAGCGGGAGGTGCAGATACGCAGTATTTT. It specifies CASSLQAGGADTQYF.